These 16 T cell receptor beta chains originate from one sample sequenced in a study of shared T cell receptors in the human thymus. Assay: immunoSEQ multiplex PCR; the TCRdb copy retains only in-frame clones and omits some. The sample records approximately 760,000 clones, roughly 88% being singletons. These sequences were also reported in another study, on human thymus T cells.

Material for sequencing was thymocytes. These receptors came from a girl less than two years old with a congenital heart defect.

The V call is TRBV7-9, the J call TRBJ2-3; D might be TRBD1 (6 bases). Deletions cut 4 bases from V and 0 bases from J, with 14 bases between. Looked up from germline, CDR1 is SEHNR and CDR2 is FQNEAQ (reference sequence). CDR3 size: 16 residues. CDR3 DNA sequence: TGTGCCAGCAGCTCACGGCAGGACAGAAGCACAGATACGCAGTATTTT. This encodes CASSSRQDRSTDTQYF.

The chain recombines TRBV9 with TRBJ2-4; possible D gene TRBD2, 5 bases. The V gene lost 3 bases and the J gene lost 11 bases, with 12 bases spanning the gap. The CDR3 totals 12 residues. Germline V gives CDR1 SGDLS, CDR2 YYNGEE. The CDR3 sequence: CASSEDGRVQYF. In DNA form, the CDR3 reads TGTGCCAGCAGCGAAGACGGGCGGGTTCAGTACTTC.

The chain is built from TRBV27 and TRBJ2-5; D remains ambiguous. Germline assignment: CDR1 MNHEY and CDR2 SMNVEV (reference sequence). The length of the CDR3 is 12 residues. Trimming took off 3 bases at V and 5 bases at J, with 7 bases between the two ends. CDR3 bases: TGTGCCAGCAGTTTTCTACGGGAGACCCAGTACTTC. It is translated as CASSFLRETQYF.

This chain connects TRBV4-3 to TRBJ2-2, with 13 nucleotides matching TRBD2. The germline gives CDR1 LGHNA, CDR2 YSLEER. Trimming took 4 bases from V and 4 from J; bases not matched to a gene: 12. The CDR3 sequence is 19 residues long. This CDR3 reads CASSRSLAGGRLSTGELFF. The CDR3 DNA follows: TGCGCCAGCAGCCGCTCACTAGCGGGGGGGCGGTTAAGCACCGGGGAGCTGTTTTTT.

The chain uses TRBV6-1 and TRBJ1-1, with 8 positions matching TRBD1. J lost 0 bases, V lost 5 bases, and 5 bases had no gene match. The CDR3 contains 15 residues. In germline, CDR1 is MNHNS, CDR2 SASEGT. CDR3 amino acids: CASSPRQGLNTEAFF. The CDR3 DNA sequence: TGTGCCAGCAGTCCCCGACAGGGGCTGAACACTGAAGCTTTCTTT.

The rearrangement joins TRBV5-6 to TRBJ2-1; maybe TRBD2 (5 bases). CDR1 and CDR2 from the germline V gene are SGHDT and YYEEEE. The length of the CDR3 is 17 residues. V was cut by 0 bases and J by 3 bases, with 16 bases left in between. This CDR3 is CASSLAEGPYLYNEQFF. The CDR3 DNA follows: TGTGCCAGCAGCTTGGCCGAGGGCCCCTACCTCTACAATGAGCAGTTCTTC.

The rearrangement joins TRBV25-1 to TRBJ1-5, with 10 positions matching TRBD1. The germline V gene encodes CDR1 MGHDK and CDR2 SYGVNS. V dropped 5 bases and J dropped 4; count of bases not matched to a gene: 5. The CDR3 is 15 residues long. For the CDR3, the DNA is TGTGCCAGCAGTTCCAGGACAGGGGGAAATCAGCCCCAGCATTTT. It translates to CASSSRTGGNQPQHF. Full variable domain (remainder filled in from reference TRBV25-1 and TRBJ1-5): EADIYQTPRYLVIGTGKKITLECSQTMGHDKMYWYQQDPGMELHLIHYSYGVNSTEKGDLSSESTVSRIRTEHFPLTLESARPSHTSQYLCASSSRTGGNQPQHFGDGTRLSIL.

The chain employs TRBV2 and TRBJ2-5; TRBD1 agrees at 8 bases. The CDR3 length is 15 residues. With V trimmed by 6 bases and J by 4 bases, 10 bases remained unmatched. The germline gives CDR1 SNHLY, CDR2 FYNNEI. CDR3 nucleotides: TGTGCCAGCAGCCAACGAGACAGGGGAGGAGAGACCCAGTACTTC. This encodes CASSQRDRGGETQYF.

V and J are TRBV5-1 and TRBJ2-7, with D possibly TRBD2 on 7 matching bases. The CDR3 runs 16 residues. V gave up 1 base and J gave up 2 bases, with 16 bases separating them. Germline V gene lookup returns CDR1 SGHRS and CDR2 YFSETQ. Here the CDR3 DNA reads TGCGCCAGCAGCTTGATGCGGGGGCCCTCGGCCTACGAGCAGTACTTC. It codes for CASSLMRGPSAYEQYF.

The chain has TRBV19 and TRBJ2-1; maybe TRBD2 (7 bases). The germline CDR1 and CDR2 sequences are LNHDA and SQIVND (reference sequence). V lost 5 bases and J lost 4, with 15 bases in between. The CDR3 spans 15 residues. Here the CDR3 reads CASSGSGGGYNEQFF. CDR3 in DNA: TGTGCCAGTAGTGGCTCGGGGGGCGGGTACAATGAGCAGTTCTTC.

The rearrangement uses TRBV6-5 and TRBJ1-1; D is ambiguous. Germline lookup yields CDR1 MNHEY and CDR2 SVGAGI. Trimming pared 7 bases from V and 6 bases from J, leaving 18 bases between. CDR3 length: 14 residues. The CDR3 protein is CASIRIPESAEAFF. CDR3 nucleotides: TGTGCCAGCATTAGGATCCCCGAGAGCGCTGAAGCTTTCTTT.

The CDR3 DNA sequence: TGCGCCAGCAGCCAAGTCAGAGGGCGAAACACTGAAGCTTTCTTT. The encoded protein is CASSQVRGRNTEAFF. This rearrangement joins TRBV4-3 to TRBJ1-1; D unresolved. The CDR3 totals 15 residues. Trimming took 1 base from V and 2 from J, leaving 11 bases between them. Germline CDR1 LGHNA, CDR2 YSLEER.

The CDR3 region is CASSQKKPGQGVGVLYGYTF. CDR3 DNA: TGTGCCAGCAGCCAGAAGAAACCGGGACAGGGGGTCGGGGTCCTCTATGGCTACACCTTC. The rearrangement uses TRBV7-8 and TRBJ1-2, with 11 bases identical to TRBD1. The CDR3 length is 20 residues. Germline V gene lookup returns CDR1 SGHVS and CDR2 FQNEAQ. J lost 4 bases, V lost 5 bases, and 21 bases had no gene match. The full variable domain, rest sourced from reference TRBV7-8 and TRBJ1-2, is GAGVSQSPRYKVAKRGQDVALRCDPISGHVSLFWYQQALGQGPEFLTYFQNEAQLDKSGLPSDRFFAERPEGSVSTLKIQRTQQEDSAVYLCASSQKKPGQGVGVLYGYTFGSGTRLTVV.

This sequence joins TRBV6-5 and TRBJ2-7; no definite D call. The CDR3 has 13 amino acids. V was shortened by 6 bases and J by 3 bases, with 12 bases between the two germline ends. Germline-derived CDR1 and CDR2 are MNHEY and SVGAGI. CDR3 region: CASSPSAHYEQYF. The CDR3 DNA sequence: TGTGCCAGCAGCCCAAGCGCCCACTACGAGCAGTACTTC.

The chain couples TRBV12-5 to TRBJ1-1; possibly TRBD1 for D (5 bases). The CDR3 runs to 14 residues. Trimming left V 7 bases short and J 1 base short, with 13 bases between. Germline lookup yields CDR1 LGHNT and CDR2 FRNRAP. Here the CDR3 reads CASVPFQGNTEAFF. The CDR3 nucleotides are TGTGCTAGTGTCCCTTTCCAGGGGAACACTGAAGCTTTCTTT.

In its sample, this clone was seen once. The chain employs TRBV5-1 and TRBJ2-1, with D possibly matching TRBD2 (7 bases). Germline CDR1 reads SGHRS; CDR2 reads YFSETQ. The V end was cut by 4 bases, the J end by 5 bases, with 22 bases between. This CDR3 has 17 residues. CDR3 residues: CASSPEGFGGADNEQFF. Written as DNA, the CDR3 is TGCGCCAGCAGCCCGGAAGGCTTTGGGGGGGCGGACAATGAGCAGTTCTTC.